The count of the clone carrying this T cell receptor (beta chain) is one. Extraction and reverse transcription of RNA yielded cDNA as the sequencing template. Sequencing used immunoSEQ multiplex PCR; TCRdb keeps in-frame clones, though not all of them. The repertoire holds 180,000 or so clones, with 50% to 75% as singletons. Germline lookup yields CDR1 GTSNPN and CDR2 SVGIG (reference sequence). V lost 7 bases to trimming and J lost 2 bases, with 13 bases between them. The CDR3 is made up of 13 amino acids. This record belongs to a study of CD8+ T cells in alopecia areata. The treatment denotes: oral pan-JAK inhibitor, 5-10 mg twice daily.

The chain employs TRBV30 and TRBJ2-3; the D gene could be TRBD1 or TRBD2 (6 bases each). The input for sequencing was CD4+ T cells sorted from blood, taken between weeks 55 and 65, from a patient treated with tofacitinib. The clonotype was recovered from a human donor with alopecia areata. The CDR3 protein is CASPGAVTDTQYF. CDR3 nucleotide sequence: TGTGCCTCACCGGGGGCCGTCACAGATACGCAGTATTTT.